Listed here are 2 T cell receptor beta chains from one sample, sequenced in a study of cytomegalovirus exposure and HLA in healthy donors. PCR amplification relied on 60 Vbeta primers (plus 13 Jbeta primers). Using immunoSEQ multiplex PCR, the repertoire was profiled, and TCRdb retains in-frame clones only, with some absent. This sample carries some 130,000 clones, around 77% of them seen once, and the ten largest clones take 4.8%. Sequencing input: PBMCs. The receptors derive from a man in his thirties or forties in good health.

The chain combines TRBV6-5 with TRBJ1-6; TRBD1 agrees at 9 bases. There are 15 residues in the CDR3. CDR1 is MNHEY, CDR2 SVGAGI, per germline. The junction had 6 bases not matched to a gene; V was cut back by 6 bases and J by 6 bases. CDR3 in DNA: TGTGCCAGCAGCTCCACAGGGGGCGTTAATTCACCCCTCCACTTT. Residues: CASSSTGGVNSPLHF.

This clone was observed a handful of times. The gene calls are TRBV6-1 and TRBJ1-1; D gene ambiguous. Germline CDR1 MNHNS, CDR2 SASEGT. The CDR3 length is 13 residues. The V and J ends lost 9 bases and 1 base respectively, with 12 bases between them. CDR3 sequence (DNA): TGTGCCAGTGCGACTCATGAGAACACTGAAGCTTTCTTT. Its translation: CASATHENTEAFF.